This T cell receptor (beta chain) originates from a study of technical replicates of blood from a handful of donors. The method was immunoSEQ multiplex PCR; TCRdb's version includes in-frame clones alone and lacks a portion of them. Here the sample spans about 80,000 clones, roughly 94% being singletons. Germline CDR1 is KGHSH and CDR2 is LQKENI. CDR3 size: 14 residues. V lost 5 bases to trimming and J lost 3 bases; unmatched junction nucleotides: 3. Sequencing used T cells isolated from PBMCs. This receptor was taken from a human donor in good health. V usage is TRBV18 and J usage is TRBJ2-2; 7 nucleotides agree with TRBD1. CDR3 region: CASSGTADTGELFF. The CDR3 bases are TGTGCCAGCTCAGGGACAGCGGACACCGGGGAGCTGTTTTTT.